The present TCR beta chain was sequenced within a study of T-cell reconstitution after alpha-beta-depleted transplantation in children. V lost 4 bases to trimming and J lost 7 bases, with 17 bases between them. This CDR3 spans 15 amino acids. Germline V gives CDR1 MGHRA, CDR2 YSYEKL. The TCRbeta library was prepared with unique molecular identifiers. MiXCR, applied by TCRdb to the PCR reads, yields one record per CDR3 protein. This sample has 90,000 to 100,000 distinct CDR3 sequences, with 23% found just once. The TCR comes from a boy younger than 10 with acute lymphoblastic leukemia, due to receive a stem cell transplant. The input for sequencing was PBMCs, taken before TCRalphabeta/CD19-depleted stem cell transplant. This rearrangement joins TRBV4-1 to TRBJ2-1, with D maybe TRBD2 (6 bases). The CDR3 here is CASSRLAEPRNEQFF. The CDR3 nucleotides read TGCGCCAGCAGCCGATTAGCGGAGCCCCGGAATGAGCAGTTCTTC.